This entry lists 24 T cell receptor beta chains sequenced from one sample in a study of CD8 T cells in ankylosing spondylitis. TCRdb reprocessed the 5' RACE reads via MiXCR and lists one record per CDR3 protein. The table shows about 750,000 distinct CDR3 sequences, with under 20% occurring only once. Study-level findings and limits: Seemingly distinctive of ankylosing spondylitis blood was a TCR beta motif formed by eight highly homologous variants.

Their specific antigens are unknown. Material: blood, either unsorted or a sorted T cell fraction (not recorded which). All receptors come from a male donor with ankylosing spondylitis.

The V call is TRBV7-2, the J call TRBJ2-1; 7 bases map to TRBD2. V was clipped by 4 bases and J by 9 bases; unmatched bases: 12. Germline assignment: CDR1 SGHTA and CDR2 FQGNSA. The CDR3 consists of 15 residues. CDR3 region: CASSSRDYSSSEQFF. For the CDR3, the DNA is TGTGCCAGCAGCTCCCGGGACTACTCCTCGAGTGAGCAGTTCTTC.

This clonotype showed up just a few times. The V and J genes are TRBV11-2 and TRBJ2-2; TRBD2 matches at 12 bases. The CDR3 sequence is 18 residues long. V trimming: 8 bases; J trimming: 4 bases; junction bases outside the gene matches: 14. Germline V CDR1 and CDR2: SGHAT, FQNNGV. The CDR3 nucleotides read TGTGCCAGCGAAAGGACTAGCGGGACGGGCCGGGGCACCGGGGAGCTGTTTTTT. It specifies CASERTSGTGRGTGELFF. Using reference TRBV11-2 and TRBJ2-2 for the parts outside the CDR3, the full variable domain is EAGVAQSPRYKIIEKRQSVAFWCNPISGHATLYWYQQILGQGPKLLIQFQNNGVVDDSQLPKDRFSAERLKGVDSTLKIQPAKLEDSAVYLCASERTSGTGRGTGELFFGEGSRLTVL.

This clonotype was seen just once. V and J are TRBV7-2 and TRBJ2-5; no clear D. V dropped 5 bases and J dropped 3 bases, with 13 bases sitting between them. The CDR3 loop spans 14 amino acids. Germline-derived CDR1 and CDR2 are SGHTA and FQGNSA. DNA for the CDR3: TGTGCCAGCAGCGTAGAAACCCGGGAAGAGACCCAGTACTTC. This translates into CASSVETREETQYF.

A few counts support this clonotype. The chain has TRBV7-9 and TRBJ2-6; no firm D call. The V gene lost 3 bases and the J gene lost 0 bases, with 9 bases spanning the gap. Germline CDR1 is SEHNR and CDR2 is FQNEAQ (reference sequence). This CDR3 is 16 amino acids long. In DNA, the CDR3 is TGTGCCAGCAGCTTTGGGCGGAGCTCTGGGGCCAACGTCCTGACTTTC. Its protein is CASSFGRSSGANVLTF. The whole variable domain, remainder taken from reference TRBV7-9 and TRBJ2-6, is DTGVSQNPRHKITKRGQNVTFRCDPISEHNRLYWYRQTLGQGPEFLTYFQNEAQLEKSRLLSDRFSAERPKGSFSTLEIQRTEQGDSAMYLCASSFGRSSGANVLTFGAGSRLTVL.

This clonotype was counted only a few times. V is TRBV5-1 and J is TRBJ2-3, with TRBD2 identical over 10 bases. In germline, CDR1 is SGHRS, CDR2 YFSETQ. This CDR3 has 15 residues. The V segment lost 3 bases and the J segment 7 bases; nucleotides outside the gene matches: 8. As DNA, the CDR3 is TGCGCCAGCAGCTGGCGGGGTAGCGGGGGGCATACGCAGTATTTT. Translated, it gives CASSWRGSGGHTQYF.

This clonotype was detected only a few times. The CDR3 loop is CATSDLSVAGQGATSSYNEQFF. The CDR3 nucleotides read TGTGCCACCAGTGATTTGTCGGTCGCGGGACAGGGGGCCACAAGCTCCTACAATGAGCAGTTCTTC. The rearrangement links TRBV24-1 to TRBJ2-1; 12 bases fit TRBD1. V lost 0 bases to trimming and J lost 0 bases; unmatched junction nucleotides: 14. The length of the CDR3 is 22 residues. Germline CDR1 and CDR2: KGHDR and SFDVKD.

The chain employs TRBV28 and TRBJ2-7; D is possibly TRBD1 (5 bases). In germline, CDR1 is MDHEN, CDR2 SYDVKM. Trimming took 4 bases from V and 2 from J, leaving 21 bases between them. The CDR3 has 17 residues. The CDR3 DNA sequence: TGTGCCAGCAGTTCCCCTCCCGGAAGGGGTGCACCCTACGAGCAGTACTTC. Protein: CASSSPPGRGAPYEQYF.

The chain uses TRBV4-3 and TRBJ2-1; TRBD2 matches at 8 bases. V trimming: 4 bases; J trimming: 5 bases; junction bases outside the gene matches: 13. This CDR3 is 17 amino acids long. Germline V gene sequence: CDR1 LGHNA, CDR2 YSLEER. The DNA of the CDR3 is TGCGCCAGCAGCCCGAAAACCGTAGCGGGGATAAACAATGAGCAGTTCTTC. As protein: CASSPKTVAGINNEQFF.

The genes are TRBV6-5 and TRBJ2-7; D may match TRBD1 or TRBD2 (5 bases each). The CDR3 consists of 16 residues. The germline gives CDR1 MNHEY, CDR2 SVGAGI. V gave up 2 bases and J gave up 2 bases, with 16 bases separating them. CDR3 bases: TGTGCCAGCAGTTACCCCAGGGACGGCGGAACCTACGAGCAGTACTTC. This gives the protein CASSYPRDGGTYEQYF.

CDR3 sequence reads: CASSPSGTVYGYTF. The CDR3 bases are TGCGCCAGCAGCCCTTCCGGGACAGTCTATGGCTACACCTTC. This chain uses TRBV5-1 with TRBJ1-2; 7 positions match TRBD1. The CDR3 sequence is 14 residues long. CDR1 is SGHRS and CDR2 is YFSETQ in the germline V gene. The V segment lost 4 bases and the J segment 4 bases; nucleotides outside the gene matches: 7.

There are a few counts of this clonotype. The V call is TRBV5-5, the J call TRBJ2-7; a possible D gene is TRBD2 (5 bases). This CDR3 spans 15 amino acids. Germline lookup yields CDR1 SGHKS and CDR2 YYEKEE (reference sequence). The V end lost 3 bases, the J end lost 8 bases, and 21 bases lay between the germline ends. The CDR3 spells CASSWETDSATQQYF. DNA of the CDR3: TGTGCCAGCAGCTGGGAGACGGATTCCGCTACGCAGCAGTACTTC.

The chain uses TRBV11-2 and TRBJ1-5, with 7 bases that match TRBD1. Germline values: CDR1 SGHAT, CDR2 FQNNGV. This CDR3 is 13 amino acids long. The V segment lost 5 bases and the J segment 9 bases; nucleotides outside the gene matches: 7. The CDR3 sequence: CASSPHRGGPQHF. DNA for the CDR3: TGTGCCAGCAGCCCCCACAGGGGAGGGCCCCAGCATTTT.

The chain combines TRBV4-2 with TRBJ2-7, with a tentative D call TRBD2 (6 bases). The CDR3 loop spans 15 amino acids. The V end was cut by 0 bases, the J end by 1 base, with 10 bases between. CDR1 LGHNA and CDR2 YNFKEQ come from the germline V gene. DNA for the CDR3: TGTGCCAGCAGCCAAGACTGGGAGGATTCCTACGAGCAGTACTTC. This sequence encodes CASSQDWEDSYEQYF.

This clonotype was seen only a few times. This chain uses TRBV3-1 with TRBJ2-1; the match to TRBD1 covers 7 bases. The CDR3 has 16 residues. The V and J ends lost 5 bases and 6 bases, in that order; junction bases with no gene match: 13. Germline values: CDR1 LGHDT, CDR2 YNNKEL (reference sequence). Written as DNA, the CDR3 is TGTGCCAGCAGCAGCCCCATAGAGGGGGCAGGCAATGAGCAGTTCTTC. Amino acids: CASSSPIEGAGNEQFF.

This clonotype turned up a few times. V usage is TRBV20-1 and J usage is TRBJ2-1; D perhaps matches TRBD1 (5 bases). Trimming removed 3 bases from V and 0 bases from J, with 15 bases in between. CDR3 length equals 16 residues. Germline V gene lookup returns CDR1 DFQATT and CDR2 SNEGSKA (reference sequence). The CDR3 DNA is TGCAGTGCTAGGAAACCAAGACAGAGCTCCTACAATGAGCAGTTCTTC. Its protein is CSARKPRQSSYNEQFF.

This clonotype was detected a few times. This sequence joins TRBV11-2 and TRBJ2-3; D possibly uses TRBD1 or TRBD2 (5 bases each). From germline, CDR1 is SGHAT and CDR2 FQNNGV. Trimming shortened V by 8 bases and J by 5 bases, and 11 bases separated the two germline ends. This CDR3 spans 12 amino acids. This CDR3 reads CASGEGIDTQYF. The CDR3 DNA reads TGTGCCAGCGGTGAGGGGATAGATACGCAGTATTTT.

This clonotype was seen a handful of times. This chain joins TRBV6-2 or TRBV6-3 and TRBJ1-5; D is uncertain. The CDR3 loop spans 16 amino acids. The ends were cut back, 4 bases at V and 9 bases at J, with 22 bases in the middle. The germline V gene encodes CDR1 MNHEY and CDR2 SVGEGT. The CDR3 sequence is CASSSPSIASVGPQHF. CDR3 DNA: TGTGCCAGCAGTTCTCCCTCCATAGCATCGGTGGGGCCCCAGCATTTT.

Comment on this clonotype: A read error may produce the germline difference seen at one junction end. The chain couples TRBV7-2 to TRBJ1-3; the D is unclear. The germline V gene has CDR1 SGHTA and CDR2 FQGNSA. The CDR3 has 10 amino acids. The CDR3 loop is CATRGDTIYF. The DNA of the CDR3 is TGTGCCACCCGTGGAGACACCATATATTTT.

In its sample, this clonotype was seen a few times. The chain joins TRBV7-2 to TRBJ2-7; 11 positions match TRBD2. Germline CDR1 and CDR2: SGHTA and FQGNSA. The CDR3 has 16 amino acids. V lost 6 bases to trimming and J lost 1 base; unmatched junction nucleotides: 8. Here the CDR3 reads CASRPTSGGLSYEQYF. Here the CDR3 DNA reads TGTGCCAGCAGGCCTACTAGCGGGGGATTATCCTACGAGCAGTACTTC.

In this sample, this clonotype turned up a few times. The rearrangement links TRBV29-1 to TRBJ1-1; TRBD1 agrees at 8 bases. Germline CDR1 is SQVTM and CDR2 is ANQGSEA. V lost 6 bases to trimming and J lost 4 bases; unmatched junction nucleotides: 10. This CDR3 is 14 amino acids long. In DNA, the CDR3 is TGCAGCGTGGCCCTCGGGACAGGTTTCACTGAAGCTTTCTTT. Translating it yields CSVALGTGFTEAFF. Supplemented by reference TRBV29-1 and TRBJ1-1, the full variable domain reads SAVISQKPSRDICQRGTSLTIQCQVDSQVTMMFWYRQQPGQSLTLIATANQGSEATYESGFVIDKFPISRPNLTFSTLTVSNMSPEDSSIYLCSVALGTGFTEAFFGQGTRLTVV.

This clonotype was observed a handful of times. V usage is TRBV5-1 and J usage is TRBJ2-1; the match to TRBD1 covers 8 bases. The trim removed 0 bases at V and 3 bases at J, leaving 5 bases unmatched. Germline values: CDR1 SGHRS, CDR2 YFSETQ. The CDR3 runs 16 residues. CDR3 sequence reads: CASSLGRTGNYNEQFF. The DNA for the CDR3 is TGCGCCAGCAGCTTGGGCCGGACAGGGAACTACAATGAGCAGTTCTTC.

V gene TRBV4-2 combines with J gene TRBJ2-3; 11 positions match TRBD2. In germline, CDR1 is LGHNA, CDR2 YNFKEQ. V shed 0 bases, J shed 0 bases, and the junction held 14 bases outside the gene matches. The length of the CDR3 is 21 residues. The CDR3 region is CASSQDSRNSGGAHSTDTQYF. Here the CDR3 DNA reads TGTGCCAGCAGCCAAGACTCCCGGAATAGCGGGGGGGCCCATAGCACAGATACGCAGTATTTT.

This clonotype was seen a few times. This rearrangement joins TRBV12-3 or TRBV12-4 to TRBJ1-2; the D gene is possibly TRBD1 (6 bases). V was clipped by 5 bases and J by 6 bases, with 16 bases between them. There are 14 residues in the CDR3. The CDR3 DNA sequence: TGTGCCAGCAGTCGTCCGACAGGCTCTCATGGCTACACCTTC. Encoded protein: CASSRPTGSHGYTF.

This clonotype has more than one count but fewer than ten. The chain couples TRBV12-3 or TRBV12-4 to TRBJ2-3; 10 bases align to TRBD1. After removal of 6 bases from V and 5 bases from J, the junction contained 11 bases not matched to a gene. The CDR3 sequence is 16 residues long. DNA of the CDR3: TGTGCCAGCAGCTTCCTGGGACAGGGGATCGGAGATACGCAGTATTTT. The encoded protein is CASSFLGQGIGDTQYF.